The entry below describes one T cell receptor (beta chain). This clonotype was counted many times. Its antigen is still unknown. Within one base of it there is no much larger clone, and no base qualities were kept. In this study, sorted CD4+ and CD8+ T cells from the blood of healthy subjects and of severe aplastic anemia patients had their TCR repertoires deep-sequenced. Ficoll-Paque density gradient centrifugation was used to isolate peripheral blood mononuclear cells. Before DNA extraction, CD4+ and CD8+ T cells were sorted with FACS or magnetic beads. TCR beta VDJ combination and CDR3 sequence profiling used genomic DNA as the template. An Illumina HiSeq 2000 was used for TCR repertoire sequencing. In the source study's methods: TRBV/TRBJ rearrangement plots, CDR3 size and DJ length profiles, and Simpson's diversity index were used to evaluate the repertoires. Whichever DNA sequence was most abundant in the deep sequencing data was defined as the immunodominant clone. CDR3 amino acid sequences were checked for sharing between subjects and were compared against published repertoires and the VDJdb database. TCRdb's own reprocessing of the public reads used fastp at Q25 and MiXCR and kept productive beta chains. Each CDR3 protein gets just one entry, which takes the most common genes and DNA from the rows behind it. The V and J calls reflect TCRdb's pipeline rather than the authors' work. Here the sample has under 200,000 distinct CDR3 sequences; 50% to 75% occur a single time. The top ten hold just over 45% of the sample.

The germline V gene (reference sequence) supplies CDR1 SEHNR and CDR2 FQNEAQ. V and J are truncated by 1 base and 8 bases respectively, leaving an intervening sequence of 11 bases. The CDR3 covers 14 residues, taking in both the cysteine and the phenylalanine. The only DNA kept is the CDR3, 42 bases in frame from the first base. The sample comes from a study of CD8+CD57+ T cells in acquired aplastic anemia (dated 2018 in TCRdb). With respect to the entire study: DNA extracted from sorted CD4+ and CD8+ cells had a mean of approximately 3 ug, with a range of roughly 0.19 to 27.4 ug.

The research as a whole found: No significant difference in CD8+ Simpson's diversity was found between patients and healthy controls (P=0.060). Roughly 30 CD8+ CDR3 sequences were found to be shared between patients and controls, but these sequences appeared to be highly expressed in patients and within the immunodominant clones of the patients.

The sequenced sample consisted of sorted CD4+, CD8+, or CD8+CD57+ T cells (not recorded which) from PBMCs. The origin of this receptor is a human donor with severe aplastic anemia or a healthy control (not recorded which). This receptor chain uses TRBV7-9 and TRBJ1-4, with the identity of the D gene unclear. The nucleotides read TGTGCCAGCAGCTTAGTGGGTGGAGGCGAAAAACTGTTTTTT. Translated, this gives CASSLVGGGEKLFF.